The rows below give T cell receptor beta chains drawn from one sample of a study of T cell responses to AZD1222 COVID-19 vaccine. Method: immunoSEQ multiplex PCR; TCRdb's copy keeps in-frame clones and lacks some. The profile shows more than 95,000 clones, more than 85% of them singletons. Sequenced here: peripheral blood, sampled on day 0 of MenACWY control vaccination. These receptors were obtained from an adult in good health. Each CDR3 is given without its conserved first and last residue. The listing skips clone size in some rows; elsewhere it reads once, few, many or a size class.

abundance | v_gene | CDR3aa
- | TRBV7-9 | ASSLDSNQPQH
- | TRBV6-2/TRBV6-3 | ASSYPGPGYT
- | TRBV10-3 | AIYEQY
- | TRBV9 | ASSVVRDANTGELF
- | TRBV6-2/TRBV6-3 | ASSGTGGFHEQF
- | TRBV28 | ASNPDSGFQPQH
- | TRBV5-1 | ASSLSGQESSYNEQF
- | TRBV12-3/TRBV12-4 | ASRRGSQPQH
- | TRBV5-1 | ASSLSQGAHTEAF
once | TRBV9 | ASSGGLAGAYEQY
- | TRBV6-5 | ASSYSGTPESPLH
- | TRBV7-9 | ASSPTGTAYEQY
few | TRBV11-3 | ASSLRAMDTEAF
- | TRBV5-4 | ASSFTSGPYEQY
- | TRBV9 | ASSPQDHNEQF
- | TRBV12-3/TRBV12-4 | ASSPATYGYT
- | TRBV19 | ASSTGTGAGELF
- | TRBV2 | ASSEYDRPD
- | TRBV11-2 | ASSLVGQTSYGYT
- | TRBV19 | ASSTPGQPYEQY
once | TRBV6-5 | ASTGTSGVHYEQY
- | TRBV29-1 | SVEAEEGYT
- | TRBV29-1 | SVSGTRNYGYT
- | TRBV6-2/TRBV6-3 | ASSHGLAGGTSTDTQY
many | TRBV10-1 | ASSDRDPGTDTQY
once | TRBV7-2 | ASSLLGTNTGELF
- | TRBV29-1 | SVGSGTQY
- | TRBV6-5 | ASSYSGTGSYGYT
- | TRBV9 | ASSVAPENSPLH
- | TRBV6-5 | ASTFSGRQNTEAF
- | TRBV13 | ASSLYRSRGPRDGYT
- | TRBV7-9 | ASSLRQGAVGYT
- | TRBV21-1 | ASSERGRLRGDTSTDTQY
- | TRBV24-1 | ATRGQGSTGELF
once | TRBV4-3 | ASSQDSQVLNTEAF
- | TRBV9 | ASSVGTSGRMDEQF
- | TRBV6-2/TRBV6-3 | ASSYVPPRETQY
- | TRBV6-5 | ASTRGYEQY
- | TRBV9 | ASAPGSANSPLH
- | TRBV7-3 | ASSLGFYNEQF
- | TRBV5-4 | ASSLGTGSLSYEQY
- | TRBV4-1 | ASSRGRGNEKLF
- | TRBV7-8 | ASSSMGQGARQPQH
- | TRBV12-3/TRBV12-4 | ASSGQEQETQY
- | TRBV7-9 | ASSLALAGDEQY
- | TRBV12-3/TRBV12-4 | ASSPLSRNEQF
- | TRBV5-6 | ASSLALGPGELF
- | TRBV11-2 | ASSPRQGFAYEQY
once | TRBV4-1 | ASSQDRPGGAISGYT
- | TRBV20-1 | SAIPGAEQF
- | TRBV11-2 | ASSSRTGNTEAF
- | TRBV15 | ATSRGYPDLTGELF
- | TRBV19 | ASNPFWTPAGTEAF
- | TRBV28 | ASSLSDQPQH
few | TRBV9 | ASSITGGVDTYEQY
- | TRBV6-6 | ASRAHAGPKNNEQF
- | TRBV29-1 | SVGMGEGLTDTQY
- | TRBV5-1 | ASSLMGGAYEQY
- | TRBV12-3/TRBV12-4 | ANPGGSSPLH